This T cell receptor beta chain was profiled in a study of blood T cell repertoires in COVID-19 (dated by TCRdb to about 2020). Looking at the study overall: Samples from collaborators originated in the United States, Italy and Spain and spanned both the acute and convalescent phases of COVID-19. Samples were obtained from the ongoing ImmuneRACE study (first 160 participants) and from 950 to 1,500 subjects provided by 6 global collaborators. The repertoires were released in a freely available public database intended as a resource for research on the immune response to SARS-CoV-2. The dataset comprised deeply sampled blood TCRbeta repertoires from subjects exposed to, actively infected with, or recovered from COVID-19. The material from the prospective study consisted of cDNA or gDNA derived from T cells, B-cell-depleted T cells, or PBMCs. A de-identified subject ID, COVID-19 status, age in years and sex were almost always included in the sample metadata. Where HLA class I and class II types were available, the types were taken from metadata supplied by the sample provider, not from assay-based typing.

A word on this clone: No cognate antigen has been identified for it. Base qualities are not at hand, and no much larger clone is one base apart.

The collaborating institutions used their own protocols to collect whole blood in K2EDTA tubes. For TCRbeta analysis, collaborators shipped samples as frozen whole blood, isolated PBMCs, or DNA extracted from either of those sample types. What the work shows at the level of the full study, not this receptor alone: The amount of clinical and demographic metadata varied by source and participant and was provided uncurated.

The CDR3, from cysteine to phenylalanine, totals 14 residues. Solely the CDR3 DNA is kept, with 42 bases framed from the first base. The germline V gene encodes CDR1 SNHLY and CDR2 FYNNEI. Trimming costs V 1 base and J 4 bases, and their ends lie 8 bases apart. The immunoSEQ Assay, a bias-controlled multiplex PCR, was used to amplify TCRbeta CDR3 regions from genomic DNA. From the authors' description of their analysis: The number of nucleated cells in each sample was estimated from the amplification of reference gene primers within the assay. Sequence reads were collapsed and filtered to measure the absolute abundance of every unique TCRbeta CDR3 rearrangement. For each sample, productive Simpson clonality was calculated by taking the square root of Simpson's diversity index across productive rearrangements. In TCRdb, the immuneACCESS table is reduced to in-frame sequences with V and J assigned. These tables do not hold every clone; where another copy was compared, an unresolved V gene accounts for under half, and the others remain unexplained. V and J calls and clone size are those listed in that table; D and trimming were worked out from the DNA. The sample yields fewer than 200,000 clones; approximately 79% were counted once. 26% of the sample goes to the ten largest clones.

The sequencing input was peripheral blood. The clonotype originates from a woman between 70 and 85 years old with acute or convalescent COVID-19. The chain employs TRBV2 and TRBJ2-1; no confident D gene assignment can be made. The DNA is as follows: TGTGCCAGCAGTGAAGGAGGTTGGTACAATGAGCAGTTCTTC. Protein translation: CASSEGGWYNEQFF.